The 14 T cell receptor beta chains given below trace back to one sample, sequenced in a study of CD8 T cells in Susac syndrome. The RNA input was about 0.5 to 1 ug, and it was reverse transcribed with random hexamers. TCRdb re-derived calls from the immunoSEQ multiplex PCR reads in MiXCR, one entry per CDR3 protein. Here the sample spans about 180,000 distinct CDR3 sequences, approximately 95% being singletons. Source material: CD8+ T cells from PBMCs. These receptors were collected from a human donor with multiple sclerosis.

The rearrangement joins TRBV27 to TRBJ1-2; D is uncertain. The V end lost 5 bases, the J end lost 8 bases, and 18 bases lay between the germline ends. There are 14 residues in the CDR3. Germline V CDR1 and CDR2: MNHEY, SMNVEV (reference sequence). In DNA, the CDR3 is TGTGCCAGCAGTCCCCTCGGTTCCCAGAGGGGCTACACCTTC. Its protein product is CASSPLGSQRGYTF.

The chain has TRBV7-6 and TRBJ2-7; TRBD1 aligns across 7 bases. CDR3 length equals 15 residues. Germline V gene data show CDR1 as SGHVS and CDR2 as FNYEAQ. Trimming removed 1 base from V and 4 bases from J; junction bases left unmatched: 7. In DNA form, the CDR3 reads TGTGCCAGCAGCTTAGAGACAGGGCTGGGTTACGAGCAGTACTTC. This translates into CASSLETGLGYEQYF. The full variable domain, completed using reference TRBV7-6 and TRBJ2-7, is GAGVSQSPRYKVTKRGQDVALRCDPISGHVSLYWYRQALGQGPEFLTYFNYEAQQDKSGLPNDRFSAERPEGSISTLTIQRTEQRDSAMYRCASSLETGLGYEQYFGPGTRLTVT.

The CDR3 bases are TGTGCCAGCAACAGCGGGACAGATTTCTACGAGCAGTACTTC. Translating gives CASNSGTDFYEQYF. This rearrangement joins TRBV12-3 or TRBV12-4 to TRBJ2-7; TRBD1 or TRBD2 may be the D gene (7 bases each). There are 14 residues in the CDR3. V lost 7 bases, J lost 3 bases, and 16 bases lay in between.

V and J are TRBV3-1 and TRBJ2-3, with TRBD2 identical over 9 bases. V dropped 3 bases and J dropped 4; count of bases not matched to a gene: 5. Germline CDR1 and CDR2: LGHDT and YNNKEL (reference sequence). This CDR3 comprises 15 residues. This CDR3 is CASSQRTSVADTQYF. CDR3 DNA: TGTGCCAGCAGCCAGCGGACTAGCGTCGCAGATACGCAGTATTTT.

The chain uses TRBV29-1 and TRBJ2-7; the D is unclear. V was trimmed by 0 bases and J by 7 bases, leaving 13 bases between them. The CDR3 loop spans 13 amino acids. Germline loops: CDR1 SQVTM, CDR2 ANQGSEA. CDR3 sequence: CSVEESTSWEQYF. The CDR3 DNA is TGCAGCGTTGAAGAATCGACCTCTTGGGAGCAGTACTTC.

V usage is TRBV30 and J usage is TRBJ2-1, with TRBD2 as a possible D gene (7 bases). V lost 2 bases and J 7 bases, leaving 15 bases between the germline ends. CDR3 length: 14 residues. Germline CDR1 GTSNPN, CDR2 SVGIG (reference sequence). CDR3 region: CAWSRGAGVNEQFF. As DNA, the CDR3 is TGTGCCTGGAGTCGGGGGGCGGGAGTGAATGAGCAGTTCTTC. The entire variable domain, with the rest obtained from reference TRBV30 and TRBJ2-1, is as follows: SQTIHQWPATLVQPVGSPLSLECTVEGTSNPNLYWYRQAAGRGLQLLFYSVGIGQISSEVPQNLSASRPQDRQFILSSKKLLLSDSGFYLCAWSRGAGVNEQFFGPGTRLTVL.

The genes are TRBV27 and TRBJ1-1, with D perhaps matching TRBD1 (6 bases). Trimming took 7 bases from V and 5 from J, leaving 14 bases between them. The CDR3 is 13 residues long. CDR1 is MNHEY and CDR2 is SMNVEV in the germline V gene (reference sequence). CDR3 sequence (DNA): TGTGCCAGCATCGGGGGCTGGGGGACTGAAGCTTTCTTT. Translated: CASIGGWGTEAFF.

The chain couples TRBV20-1 to TRBJ2-1; 7 bases map to TRBD1. CDR3 length equals 14 residues. V lost 2 bases, J lost 7 bases, and 8 bases stayed unmatched. The germline V gene has CDR1 DFQATT and CDR2 SNEGSKA (reference sequence). CDR3 DNA: TGCAGTGCTAGAACTCAACAGGGGTGGAATGAGCAGTTCTTC. It is translated as CSARTQQGWNEQFF.

The chain links TRBV27 to TRBJ1-1; possible D gene TRBD1, 5 bases. CDR1 is MNHEY and CDR2 is SMNVEV in the germline V gene (reference sequence). The CDR3 covers 13 residues. The CDR3 nucleotides read TGTGGTAGAGAGGGACGGAGGAACACTGAAGCTTTCTTT. Its protein product is CGREGRRNTEAFF.

The chain's CDR3 is CASSLDGVGPDEQYF. The CDR3 bases are TGTGCCAGCAGCTTAGATGGAGTAGGCCCGGACGAGCAGTACTTC. J is TRBJ2-7 and V is TRBV11-2; D is undetermined. V lost 0 bases and J lost 5, with 14 bases in between. The CDR3 spans 15 residues. The V gene's germline CDR1 is SGHAT and CDR2 FQNNGV. The full variable domain, completed using reference TRBV11-2 and TRBJ2-7, is EAGVAQSPRYKIIEKRQSVAFWCNPISGHATLYWYQQILGQGPKLLIQFQNNGVVDDSQLPKDRFSAERLKGVDSTLKIQPAKLEDSAVYLCASSLDGVGPDEQYFGPGTRLTVT.

The V gene is TRBV20-1, the J gene TRBJ2-1, with 13 bases that match TRBD2. This CDR3 region has 16 residues. J lost 2 bases, V lost 4 bases, and 5 bases had no gene match. Looked up from germline, CDR1 is DFQATT and CDR2 is SNEGSKA (reference sequence). The CDR3 DNA is TGCAGTGCTATCGGGACTAGCGGGGCTACCTACAATGAGCAGTTCTTC. Amino acid sequence: CSAIGTSGATYNEQFF.

The rearrangement joins TRBV3-1 to TRBJ2-3, with 9 bases identical to TRBD2. This CDR3 has 16 amino acids. Germline V gene lookup returns CDR1 LGHDT and CDR2 YNNKEL (reference sequence). J lost 2 bases, V lost 8 bases, and 11 bases had no gene match. This CDR3 is CASQSRERGDTDTQYF. The DNA of the CDR3 is TGTGCCAGCCAGTCCCGGGAGCGGGGGGACACAGATACGCAGTATTTT.

The V gene is TRBV27, the J gene TRBJ1-1; 7 bases match TRBD1. CDR1 and CDR2 (germline): MNHEY, SMNVEV (reference sequence). V trimming: 6 bases; J trimming: 0 bases; junction bases outside the gene matches: 1. CDR3 length: 13 residues. The CDR3 nucleotides read TGTGCCAGCAGGGGACAGATGAACACTGAAGCTTTCTTT. Protein sequence: CASRGQMNTEAFF.

In this sample, this clonotype turned up once. The chain carries TRBV27 and TRBJ2-1; TRBD2 agrees at 7 bases. V lost 5 bases, J lost 10 bases, and 11 bases stayed unmatched. Looked up from germline, CDR1 is MNHEY and CDR2 is SMNVEV (reference sequence). The CDR3 totals 14 residues. The CDR3 is CASSLGAGAGEQFF. CDR3 DNA sequence: TGTGCCAGCAGTCTTGGGGCGGGAGCAGGCGAGCAGTTCTTC.